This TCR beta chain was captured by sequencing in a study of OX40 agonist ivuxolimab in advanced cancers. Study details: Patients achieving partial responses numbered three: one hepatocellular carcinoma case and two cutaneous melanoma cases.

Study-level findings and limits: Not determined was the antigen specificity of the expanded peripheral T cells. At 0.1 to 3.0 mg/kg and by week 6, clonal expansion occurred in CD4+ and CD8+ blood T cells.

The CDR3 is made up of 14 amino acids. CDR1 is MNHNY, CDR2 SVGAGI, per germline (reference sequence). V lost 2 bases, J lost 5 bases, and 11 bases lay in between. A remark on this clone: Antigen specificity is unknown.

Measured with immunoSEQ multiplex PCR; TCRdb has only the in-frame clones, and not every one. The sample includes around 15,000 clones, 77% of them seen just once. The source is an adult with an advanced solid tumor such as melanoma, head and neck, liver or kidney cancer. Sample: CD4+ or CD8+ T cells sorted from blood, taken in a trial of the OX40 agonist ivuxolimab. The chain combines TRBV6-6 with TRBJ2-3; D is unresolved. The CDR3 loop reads CASSYTIFGDTQYF. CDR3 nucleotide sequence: TGTGCCAGCAGTTACACGATTTTCGGAGATACGCAGTATTTT.